One and the same sample provided the 29 T cell receptor beta chains below, sequenced in a study of shared clonotypes between healthy human individuals. The table came from immunoSEQ multiplex PCR; TCRdb's copy has only in-frame clones and leaves some out. The sample lists roughly 1 million clones; about 75% were seen once. The sequenced material came from memory CD4+ T cells sorted from blood. Subset of the sample: CD45RA-negative fraction. Receptor source: a young man in good health.

This clone occurred many times. The rearrangement links TRBV28 to TRBJ1-1; D uncertain. The CDR3 loop spans 14 amino acids. Germline lookup yields CDR1 MDHEN and CDR2 SYDVKM. V shed 5 bases and J shed 6 bases, with 16 bases lying between them. The CDR3 sequence is CASSPGPRRAEAFF. The CDR3 coding sequence is TGTGCCAGCAGTCCCGGGCCTCGACGGGCTGAAGCTTTCTTT.

This clone was seen once. A read error may explain this, as a much larger clone is one base away. The sample carries other DNA sequences with the same CDR3. The chain uses TRBV7-9 and TRBJ1-1; D not certain. The length of the CDR3 is 13 residues. Germline V gives CDR1 SEHNR, CDR2 FQNEAQ (reference sequence). With 2 bases removed from V and 1 base from J, the gap between germline ends came to 5 bases. CDR3 region: CASSLQQNTEAFF. The DNA of the CDR3 is TGTGCCAGCAGCTTACAGCAGAACACTGAAGCTTTCTTT.

At least ten counts were recorded for this clone. The chain carries TRBV28 and TRBJ2-5, with 7 bases aligning to TRBD1. Per germline, CDR1 MDHEN and CDR2 SYDVKM. Trimming took 4 bases from V and 2 from J; bases not matched to a gene: 7. This CDR3 comprises 15 residues. The CDR3 coding sequence is TGTGCCAGCAGTTCCTCGGGACAGCAACAAGAGACCCAGTACTTC. It encodes CASSSSGQQQETQYF. The complete variable domain, with remaining parts taken from reference TRBV28 and TRBJ2-5, reads DVKVTQSSRYLVKRTGEKVFLECVQDMDHENMFWYRQDPGLGLRLIYFSYDVKMKEKGDIPEGYSVSREKKERFSLILESASTNQTSMYLCASSSSGQQQETQYFGPGTRLLVL.

The V call is TRBV7-9, the J call TRBJ2-5; D gene unclear. This CDR3 contains 12 residues. Between the trimmed V and J ends, which lost 5 bases and 5 bases, there was a span of 9 bases. Germline-derived CDR1 and CDR2 are SEHNR and FQNEAQ (reference sequence). This chain's CDR3 is CASSVVGETQYF. The CDR3 DNA follows: TGTGCCAGCAGCGTCGTTGGGGAGACCCAGTACTTC.

The chain links TRBV5-1 to TRBJ2-1; D is unclear. The CDR3 has 14 amino acids. CDR1 and CDR2 from the germline V gene are SGHRS and YFSETQ. Trimming took 0 bases from V and 10 from J, leaving 14 bases between them. In DNA, the CDR3 is TGCGCCAGCAGCTTGGTTGGCAGTTCCAGGGAGCAGTTCTTC. Residues: CASSLVGSSREQFF.

J is TRBJ2-7 and V is TRBV30; possible D gene TRBD1, 6 bases. Looked up from germline, CDR1 is GTSNPN and CDR2 is SVGIG (reference sequence). The CDR3 covers 14 residues. Trimming shortened V by 4 bases and J by 3 bases, and 16 bases separated the two germline ends. This CDR3 reads CAWTQGGGSYEQYF. The CDR3, as DNA: TGTGCCTGGACCCAAGGGGGTGGGAGCTACGAGCAGTACTTC.

The chain has TRBV2 and TRBJ1-1; 8 positions match TRBD1. CDR1 and CDR2 from the germline V gene are SNHLY and FYNNEI. Trimming removed 3 bases from V and 0 bases from J; junction bases left unmatched: 0. The CDR3 is 14 amino acids. CDR3 region: CASSDRGLNTEAFF. CDR3 DNA sequence: TGTGCCAGCAGTGACAGGGGGCTGAACACTGAAGCTTTCTTT.

The V and J genes are TRBV5-6 and TRBJ2-2; 11 positions agree with TRBD1. CDR1 SGHDT and CDR2 YYEEEE come from the germline V gene. After removal of 4 bases from V and 5 bases from J, the junction contained 10 bases not matched to a gene. The length of the CDR3 is 17 residues. CDR3: CASSTTGTGGGTGELFF. In DNA, the CDR3 is TGTGCCAGCAGCACCACTGGGACAGGGGGAGGTACCGGGGAGCTGTTTTTT.

This clone was recorded a few times. The rearrangement joins TRBV28 to TRBJ1-5, with 9 bases matching TRBD1. CDR1 is MDHEN, CDR2 SYDVKM, per germline. Trimming cost V 4 bases and J 7 bases; bases outside gene matches: 2. The CDR3 runs to 13 residues. This chain's CDR3 is CASSSDRGQPQHF. CDR3 sequence (DNA): TGTGCCAGCAGTTCCGACAGGGGGCAGCCCCAGCATTTT.

This chain uses TRBV6-6 with TRBJ2-1, with TRBD2 as a possible D gene (6 bases). Germline V lookup: CDR1 MNHNY, CDR2 SVGAGI (reference sequence). The CDR3 contains 16 residues. The ends were cut back, 0 bases at V and 7 bases at J, with 16 bases in the middle. The CDR3 nucleotides read TGTGCCAGCAGTTACTCGAAGCGGGCCCAGAGTAATGAGCAGTTCTTC. It yields the protein CASSYSKRAQSNEQFF.

A word on this clone: The sample contains more than one DNA sequence encoding this CDR3. This chain joins TRBV19 and TRBJ2-3; TRBD2 might be the D (5 bases). This CDR3 contains 14 residues. The V gene's germline CDR1 is LNHDA and CDR2 SQIVND (reference sequence). The germline V and J ends were trimmed by 3 bases and 2 bases, with 9 bases remaining between them. The CDR3 region has the DNA TGTGCCAGTAGTATCAGCGGATACACAGATACGCAGTATTTT. Amino acids: CASSISGYTDTQYF. Together with reference TRBV19 and TRBJ2-3, the CDR3 gives the full variable domain: DGGITQSPKYLFRKEGQNVTLSCEQNLNHDAMYWYRQDPGQGLRLIYYSQIVNDFQKGDIAEGYSVSREKKESFPLTVTSAQKNPTAFYLCASSISGYTDTQYFGPGTRLTVL.

The chain carries TRBV11-2 and TRBJ2-5; 8 positions match TRBD2. After removal of 1 base from V and 3 bases from J, the junction contained 10 bases not matched to a gene. Per the germline V gene, CDR1 is SGHAT and CDR2 is FQNNGV. The CDR3 is 17 residues long. The CDR3 protein is CASSLGGAGGLEETQYF. For the CDR3, the DNA is TGTGCCAGCAGCTTAGGTGGTGCGGGGGGTCTTGAAGAGACCCAGTACTTC.

This clone came up a few times. The CDR3, as DNA: TGTGCCAGCTTAACGGGGCGAAACTCTGGAAACACCATATATTTT. It specifies CASLTGRNSGNTIYF. The chain carries TRBV18 and TRBJ1-3; D may be TRBD1 (5 bases). The CDR3 runs 15 residues. V was pared by 7 bases and J by 0 bases, with 13 bases between. From germline, CDR1 is KGHSH and CDR2 LQKENI. The variable domain in full, with the rest retrieved from reference TRBV18 and TRBJ1-3, is NAGVMQNPRHLVRRRGQEARLRCSPMKGHSHVYWYRQLPEEGLKFMVYLQKENIIDESGMPKERFSAEFPKEGPSILRIQQVVRGDSAAYFCASLTGRNSGNTIYFGEGSWLTVV.

This clone was detected ten times or more. The sample carries other DNA sequences with the same CDR3. The V call is TRBV28, the J call TRBJ2-3; either TRBD1 or TRBD2 may supply D (7 bases each). Germline V lookup: CDR1 MDHEN, CDR2 SYDVKM. The CDR3 has 14 amino acids. V was clipped by 3 bases and J by 3 bases, with 10 bases between them. This chain's CDR3 is CASSLQGGTDTQYF. CDR3 bases: TGTGCCAGCAGTTTGCAGGGGGGGACAGATACGCAGTATTTT.

The chain joins TRBV6-1 to TRBJ2-2; no clear D gene. The CDR3 extends over 15 amino acids. Between the trimmed V and J ends, which lost 5 bases and 1 base, there was a span of 11 bases. Germline CDR1 is MNHNS and CDR2 is SASEGT. CDR3 sequence (DNA): TGTGCCAGCAGTAAGGGTCTGCTGAACACCGGGGAGCTGTTTTTT. This gives the protein CASSKGLLNTGELFF.

In this sample, this clone turned up a few times. The chain recombines TRBV5-1 with TRBJ2-1, with TRBD2 identical over 10 bases. This CDR3 is built from 17 residues. Looked up from germline, CDR1 is SGHRS and CDR2 is YFSETQ. Trimming cost V 4 bases and J 5 bases; bases outside gene matches: 12. Here the CDR3 reads CASSPGGLAGANNEQFF. The CDR3, as DNA: TGCGCCAGCAGCCCTGGGGGTCTAGCGGGAGCCAACAATGAGCAGTTCTTC.

This clone was picked up one time. The chain has TRBV7-2 and TRBJ2-1, with TRBD2 identical over 10 bases. V lost 1 base, J lost 9 bases, and 9 bases stayed unmatched. Germline V lookup: CDR1 SGHTA, CDR2 FQGNSA. CDR3 size: 16 residues. The CDR3 nucleotides are TGTGCCAGCAGCTTAGTTAGCGGGCTAGCGGGAGTTGAGCAGTTCTTC. It codes for CASSLVSGLAGVEQFF.

The chain recombines TRBV7-2 with TRBJ2-7, with TRBD1 matching over 7 bases. Germline-derived CDR1 and CDR2 are SGHTA and FQGNSA. The CDR3 is 13 residues long. The V gene end was trimmed by 4 bases and the J gene end by 2 bases; junction bases not matched to a gene: 2. The DNA of the CDR3 is TGTGCCAGCAGCTACGACAGGGCCTACGAGCAGTACTTC. It encodes CASSYDRAYEQYF.

The chain joins TRBV12-2 to TRBJ2-7; TRBD1, as called in the table, went unchecked against the DNA. TRBV12-2 is tagged as a pseudogene. The CDR3 sequence is 16 residues long. As DNA, the CDR3 is TGTGCAAGTCGCCTGCGGCCACAGGGGGTGCCTATGGAGCAGTACTTC. It yields the protein CASRLRPQGVPMEQYF.

The genes are TRBV5-1 and TRBJ1-4; unclear D gene. Germline CDR1 and CDR2: SGHRS and YFSETQ. The CDR3 spans 16 residues. V lost 0 bases and J 0 bases, leaving 9 bases between the germline ends. The CDR3: CASSLDPLATNEKLFF. In DNA, the CDR3 is TGCGCCAGCAGCTTGGACCCCCTTGCAACTAATGAAAAACTGTTTTTT. Based on the CDR3 plus reference TRBV5-1 and TRBJ1-4, the full variable domain is KAGVTQTPRYLIKTRGQQVTLSCSPISGHRSVSWYQQTPGQGLQFLFEYFSETQRNKGNFPGRFSGRQFSNSRSEMNVSTLELGDSALYLCASSLDPLATNEKLFFGSGTQLSVL.

This chain joins TRBV7-3 and TRBJ2-7, with D possibly being TRBD1 (6 bases). V shed 5 bases and J shed 2 bases, with 16 bases lying between them. CDR1 and CDR2 (germline): SGHTA, FQGTGA. This CDR3 region has 15 residues. CDR3 DNA sequence: TGTGCCAGCAGCCCACGGGCAGGGGCAACCTACGAGCAGTACTTC. It yields the protein CASSPRAGATYEQYF.

The chain has TRBV9 and TRBJ2-3; D perhaps matches TRBD2 (6 bases). The CDR3 has 16 residues. Germline lookup yields CDR1 SGDLS and CDR2 YYNGEE. V was shortened by 3 bases and J by 4 bases, with 18 bases between the two germline ends. CDR3 coding DNA: TGTGCCAGCAGCGGTCGGGGGTTCTACGGCGCAGATACGCAGTATTTT. This codes for CASSGRGFYGADTQYF.

The rearrangement links TRBV4-1 to TRBJ2-3, with D tentatively TRBD2 (6 bases). Trimming left V 3 bases short and J 2 bases short, with 21 bases between. This CDR3 region has 18 residues. Looked up from germline, CDR1 is MGHRA and CDR2 is YSYEKL. The CDR3 is CASSQGLSAGYLTDTQYF. The CDR3 DNA is TGCGCCAGCAGCCAGGGACTTAGCGCGGGGTACCTCACAGATACGCAGTATTTT.

This chain links TRBV2 with TRBJ2-7; weak D call: TRBD2 (5 bases). From germline, CDR1 is SNHLY and CDR2 FYNNEI. CDR3 length: 15 residues. Trimming pared 6 bases from V and 0 bases from J, leaving 15 bases between. CDR3 in DNA: TGTGCCAGCAGGGGCCCGGGGATCCTCTCCTACGAGCAGTACTTC. Protein sequence: CASRGPGILSYEQYF.

The V call is TRBV5-1, the J call TRBJ1-1, with a weak D call TRBD1 (5 bases). V lost 4 bases, J lost 11 bases, and 18 bases lay in between. This CDR3 has 13 residues. Germline values: CDR1 SGHRS, CDR2 YFSETQ. The CDR3 DNA reads TGCGCCAGCAGCCCATCCGGGCCCGAGGGGGCTTTCTTT. Its translation: CASSPSGPEGAFF. Full variable domain (outside the CDR3, taken from reference TRBV5-1 and TRBJ1-1): KAGVTQTPRYLIKTRGQQVTLSCSPISGHRSVSWYQQTPGQGLQFLFEYFSETQRNKGNFPGRFSGRQFSNSRSEMNVSTLELGDSALYLCASSPSGPEGAFFGQGTRLTVV.

This clone was observed once. V gene TRBV6-9 combines with J gene TRBJ2-5; TRBD1 agrees at 11 bases. V was pared by 0 bases and J by 5 bases, with 11 bases of the junction left unmatched. The CDR3 is made up of 18 amino acids. Germline V gene sequence: CDR1 MNHGY, CDR2 SVAAGI. CDR3 region: CASSYSISWTGGRETQYF. CDR3 nucleotide sequence: TGTGCCAGCAGTTATTCCATCAGCTGGACAGGGGGCCGGGAGACCCAGTACTTC.

The J gene is TRBJ1-2, the V gene TRBV18; 11 bases align to TRBD1. V shed 3 bases and J 6 bases; nucleotides not matched to a gene: 3. This CDR3 is 14 amino acids long. Germline CDR1 is KGHSH and CDR2 is LQKENI. The CDR3: CASSPDRGRDGYTF. The CDR3 DNA sequence: TGTGCCAGCTCACCGGACAGGGGGCGAGATGGCTACACCTTC.

This clone was counted between two and nine times. The V gene is TRBV20-1, the J gene TRBJ1-2; D gene unclear. Germline V gives CDR1 DFQATT, CDR2 SNEGSKA (reference sequence). Trimming left V 6 bases short and J 4 bases short, with 9 bases between. This CDR3 is built from 11 residues. CDR3 sequence: CSAPGSYGYTF. For the CDR3, the DNA is TGCAGTGCCCCGGGGAGCTATGGCTACACCTTC.

CDR3 protein: CASSQTGGANVLTF. The CDR3 DNA reads as TGCGCCAGCAGCCAGACCGGAGGGGCCAACGTCCTGACTTTC. The rearrangement links TRBV4-1 to TRBJ2-6; no firm D call. Trimming shortened V by 3 bases and J by 4 bases, and 7 bases separated the two germline ends. Per germline, CDR1 MGHRA and CDR2 YSYEKL. This CDR3 is 14 amino acids long.